The following is a T cell receptor (beta chain) sequence with its context. There are 17 residues in the CDR3. Germline V gene sequence: CDR1 GTSNPN, CDR2 SVGIG (reference sequence). Losses at the gene ends were 2 bases for V and 4 bases for J; bases not matched to a gene: 15. This entry is derived from a study of cytomegalovirus exposure and HLA in healthy donors. Overall study context: HLA-typed donors were the source of 82 million or so unique TCRs, which an early data release held.

A multiplex PCR was run with 60 Vbeta primers and 13 Jbeta primers. TCRdb's table, derived via immunoSEQ multiplex PCR, lists solely in-frame clones and lacks some. This sample carries roughly 100,000 clones, with 3% to 4% going to the ten biggest clones. Sequencing was done on a sample of PBMCs. V is TRBV30 and J is TRBJ2-7; 9 bases match TRBD2. The TCR comes from a woman aged 25 to 45 in good health and CMV-seronegative. The CDR3 sequence is CAWSSKELAGRGYEQYF. CDR3 DNA: TGTGCCTGGAGTTCAAAGGAACTAGCGGGTAGAGGGTACGAGCAGTACTTC.